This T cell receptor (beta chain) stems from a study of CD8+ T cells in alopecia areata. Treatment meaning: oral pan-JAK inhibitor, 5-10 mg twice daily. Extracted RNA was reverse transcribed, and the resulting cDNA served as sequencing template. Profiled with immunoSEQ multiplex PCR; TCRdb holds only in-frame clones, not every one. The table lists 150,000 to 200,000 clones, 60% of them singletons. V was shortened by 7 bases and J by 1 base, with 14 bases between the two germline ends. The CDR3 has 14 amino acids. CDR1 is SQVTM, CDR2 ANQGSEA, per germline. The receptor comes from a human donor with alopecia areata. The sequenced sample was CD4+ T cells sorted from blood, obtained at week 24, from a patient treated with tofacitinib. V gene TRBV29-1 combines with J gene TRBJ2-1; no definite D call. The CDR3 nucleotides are TGCAGCGGGGAAGGCGGCGGATCCTACAATGAGCAGTTCTTC. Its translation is CSGEGGGSYNEQFF.